This TCR beta chain is drawn from a study of control samples from healthy donors and cancer patients. This clone was observed once. This CDR3 comprises 14 residues. The germline CDR1 and CDR2 sequences are SGHVS and FQNEAQ. V was pared by 5 bases and J by 7 bases, with 5 bases of the junction left unmatched. The protocol was immunoSEQ multiplex PCR, while the TCRdb copy is restricted to in-frame clones and leaves out a portion. The table has about 100,000 clones, roughly 87% seen once. The rearrangement joins TRBV7-8 to TRBJ2-4, with 10 bases lining up with TRBD1. Sequencing was performed on blood. The TCR originated in a woman aged 50 to 65 in good health. CDR3 nucleotide sequence: TGTGCCAGCAGCCTCTGGACAGGGGGGAACATTCAGTACTTC. Its protein is CASSLWTGGNIQYF.